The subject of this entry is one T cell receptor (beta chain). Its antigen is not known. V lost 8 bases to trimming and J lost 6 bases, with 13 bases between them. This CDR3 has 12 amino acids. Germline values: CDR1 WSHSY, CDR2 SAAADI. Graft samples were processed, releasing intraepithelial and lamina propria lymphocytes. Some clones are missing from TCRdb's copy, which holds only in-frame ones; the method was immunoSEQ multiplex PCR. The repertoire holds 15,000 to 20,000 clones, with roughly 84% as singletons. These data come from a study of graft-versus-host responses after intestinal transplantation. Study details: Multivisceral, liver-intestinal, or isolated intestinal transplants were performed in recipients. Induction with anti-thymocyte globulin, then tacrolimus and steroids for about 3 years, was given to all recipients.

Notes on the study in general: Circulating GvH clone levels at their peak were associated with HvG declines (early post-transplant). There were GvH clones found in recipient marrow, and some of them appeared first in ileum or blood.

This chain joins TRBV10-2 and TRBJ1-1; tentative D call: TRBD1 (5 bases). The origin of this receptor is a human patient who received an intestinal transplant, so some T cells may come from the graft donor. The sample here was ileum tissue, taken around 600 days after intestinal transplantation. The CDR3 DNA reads TGCGCCAGCGGGGGTCCTCCCTCTGAAGCTTTCTTT. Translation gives CASGGPPSEAFF.